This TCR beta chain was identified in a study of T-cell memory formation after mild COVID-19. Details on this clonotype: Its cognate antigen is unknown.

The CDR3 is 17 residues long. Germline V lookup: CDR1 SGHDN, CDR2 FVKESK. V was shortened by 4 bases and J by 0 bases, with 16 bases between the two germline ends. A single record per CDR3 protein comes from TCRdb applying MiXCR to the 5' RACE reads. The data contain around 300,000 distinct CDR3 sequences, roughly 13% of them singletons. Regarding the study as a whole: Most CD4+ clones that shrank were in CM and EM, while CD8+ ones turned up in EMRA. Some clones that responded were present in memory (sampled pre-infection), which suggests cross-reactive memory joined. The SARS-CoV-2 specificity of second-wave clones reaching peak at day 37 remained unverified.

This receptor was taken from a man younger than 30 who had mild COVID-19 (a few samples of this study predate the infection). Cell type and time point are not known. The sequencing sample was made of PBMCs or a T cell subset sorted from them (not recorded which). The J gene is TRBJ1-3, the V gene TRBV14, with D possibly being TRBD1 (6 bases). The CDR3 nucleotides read TGTGCCAGCAGCCGCCCCGGGACACTCCGCTCTGGAAACACCATATATTTT. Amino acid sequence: CASSRPGTLRSGNTIYF.